One T cell receptor (beta chain) is described in this entry. Its antigen is unknown. Per the germline V gene, CDR1 is SGHRS and CDR2 is YFSETQ. This CDR3 is built from 14 residues. V was pared by 0 bases and J by 4 bases, with 3 bases of the junction left unmatched. TCRdb keeps only in-frame clones here, not all; method: immunoSEQ multiplex PCR. The sample consists of 150,000 to 200,000 clones, roughly 94% of them appearing once. The data were obtained in a study of T cell responses to AZD1222 COVID-19 vaccine. Study as a whole: Second-dose schedules of about 4 or about 12 weeks were combined.

General observations from the study: Regions 160-218 and 743-854 dominated among vaccine-associated CD4 TCRs spanning spike. Donors skewed white British and female; clonal diversity was possibly underestimated.

The rearrangement joins TRBV5-1 to TRBJ1-2; TRBD1 aligns across 7 bases. The sequencing used peripheral blood, collected on day 0 of AZD1222 vaccination. This receptor was obtained from an adult in good health. The DNA for the CDR3 is TGCGCCAGCAGCTTGGAGCCAGGGGGCTATGGCTACACCTTC. This translates into CASSLEPGGYGYTF.